The next 20 T cell receptor beta chains were all read from a single sample in a study of blood T cell repertoires in COVID-19. TCRdb keeps only in-frame clones here, not all; method: immunoSEQ multiplex PCR. The sample has some 290,000 clones; approximately 90% are singletons. The material sequenced was peripheral blood. These receptor sequences come from a man between 18 and 35 years old with active or convalescent COVID-19.

J is TRBJ2-5 and V is TRBV28; TRBD1 agrees at 7 bases. The V and J ends lost 5 bases and 4 bases, in that order; junction bases with no gene match: 4. Germline V gene sequence: CDR1 MDHEN, CDR2 SYDVKM. This CDR3 is built from 13 residues. The CDR3 region has the DNA TGTGCCAGCAGTACCAACAGGGGAGAGACCCAGTACTTC. This codes for CASSTNRGETQYF.

This chain links TRBV6-5 with TRBJ2-2; TRBD1 is a possible D gene (6 bases). CDR3 length: 15 amino acids. Germline values: CDR1 MNHEY, CDR2 SVGAGI. The V and J ends lost 5 bases and 4 bases respectively, with 14 bases between them. CDR3 protein: CASSNGQTFTGELFF. The DNA of the CDR3 is TGTGCCAGCAGTAACGGACAGACCTTCACCGGGGAGCTGTTTTTT.

The V gene is TRBV19, the J gene TRBJ2-7; 10 positions agree with TRBD2. The CDR3 has 16 amino acids. Germline assignment: CDR1 LNHDA and CDR2 SQIVND (reference sequence). J gave up 2 bases and V 3 bases, and 7 bases lay outside the gene matches. The chain's CDR3 is CASSIGTSGEPYEQYF. The CDR3 coding sequence is TGTGCCAGTAGTATCGGAACTAGCGGGGAGCCCTACGAGCAGTACTTC.

This chain joins TRBV19 and TRBJ2-6; D is unclear. Trimming stripped 0 bases from V and 0 bases from J, with 9 bases between. In germline, CDR1 is LNHDA, CDR2 SQIVND (reference sequence). The CDR3 is 17 residues long. Here the CDR3 reads CASSIEWAYSGANVLTF. As DNA, the CDR3 is TGTGCCAGTAGTATAGAATGGGCCTACTCTGGGGCCAACGTCCTGACTTTC.

This chain joins TRBV19 and TRBJ2-3; D is unclear. With 7 bases removed from V and 6 bases from J, the gap between germline ends came to 14 bases. This CDR3 comprises 13 residues. The V gene's germline CDR1 is LNHDA and CDR2 SQIVND (reference sequence). The CDR3 reads CASKPQATDTQYF. In DNA form, the CDR3 reads TGTGCCAGTAAGCCGCAGGCAACGGATACGCAGTATTTT.

The V and J genes are TRBV7-9 and TRBJ1-5; 7 bases align to TRBD1. The V segment lost 5 bases and the J segment 7 bases; nucleotides outside the gene matches: 11. This CDR3 has 15 amino acids. Germline CDR1 SEHNR, CDR2 FQNEAQ (reference sequence). DNA of the CDR3: TGTGCCAGCAGCCTATCGACAGGGATTCGACAGCCCCAGCATTTT. Residues: CASSLSTGIRQPQHF. The full variable domain, its missing parts supplied by reference TRBV7-9 and TRBJ1-5, is DTGVSQNPRHKITKRGQNVTFRCDPISEHNRLYWYRQTLGQGPEFLTYFQNEAQLEKSRLLSDRFSAERPKGSFSTLEIQRTEQGDSAMYLCASSLSTGIRQPQHFGDGTRLSIL.

The genes are TRBV11-2 and TRBJ2-5; 8 bases align to TRBD2. Germline V gene sequence: CDR1 SGHAT, CDR2 FQNNGV. The CDR3 has 17 amino acids. V shed 1 base and J 4 bases; nucleotides not matched to a gene: 11. The CDR3: CASSLGSGGHLGETQYF. CDR3 nucleotides: TGTGCCAGCAGCTTAGGATCGGGAGGGCACCTTGGAGAGACCCAGTACTTC.

This clone has a count of ten or more. The chain couples TRBV6-1 to TRBJ1-5; TRBD1 agrees at 9 bases. Germline loops: CDR1 MNHNS, CDR2 SASEGT. V was pared by 1 base and J by 5 bases, with 9 bases of the junction left unmatched. The CDR3 has 17 amino acids. Here the CDR3 DNA reads TGTGCCAGCAGTGAAGGAGAGGACAGGGGTTGGGATCAGCCCCAGCATTTT. Amino acid sequence: CASSEGEDRGWDQPQHF.

The V gene is TRBV7-9, the J gene TRBJ2-5, with 7 bases aligning to TRBD1. Losses at the gene ends were 5 bases for V and 2 bases for J; bases not matched to a gene: 2. Germline CDR1 SEHNR, CDR2 FQNEAQ (reference sequence). The CDR3 is made up of 13 amino acids. This chain's CDR3 is CASSPDRQETQYF. The CDR3 DNA sequence: TGTGCCAGCAGCCCGGACAGGCAAGAGACCCAGTACTTC. The whole variable domain, remainder taken from reference TRBV7-9 and TRBJ2-5, is DTGVSQNPRHKITKRGQNVTFRCDPISEHNRLYWYRQTLGQGPEFLTYFQNEAQLEKSRLLSDRFSAERPKGSFSTLEIQRTEQGDSAMYLCASSPDRQETQYFGPGTRLLVL.

V usage is TRBV9 and J usage is TRBJ2-3, with 7 positions matching TRBD2. V lost 7 bases and J lost 4; bases outside the gene matches: 12. The length of the CDR3 is 15 residues. CDR1 is SGDLS, CDR2 YYNGEE, per germline. The DNA for the CDR3 is TGTGCCAGCGGGAAAGTGGGAGGGCGGTCAGATACGCAGTATTTT. Amino acids: CASGKVGGRSDTQYF.

The J gene is TRBJ2-7, the V gene TRBV6-6; D unclear. This CDR3 contains 14 residues. Trimming removed 5 bases at V and 0 bases at J, with 11 bases between. The germline V gene has CDR1 MNHNY and CDR2 SVGAGI (reference sequence). The CDR3 reads CASSLLADSYEQYF. The CDR3 nucleotides read TGTGCCAGCAGTCTCCTGGCGGACTCCTACGAGCAGTACTTC.

CDR3 bases: TGTGCCATCAGTTCGAACCAGGGGAGGAACACTGAAGCTTTCTTT. This gives the protein CAISSNQGRNTEAFF. This chain uses TRBV10-3 with TRBJ1-1, with TRBD1 as a possible D gene (6 bases). Per the germline V gene, CDR1 is ENHRY and CDR2 is SYGVKD. Trimming took 5 bases from V and 1 from J, leaving 14 bases between them. The CDR3 is 15 amino acids.

The rearrangement joins TRBV6-5 to TRBJ1-6; D unresolved. Germline CDR1 is MNHEY and CDR2 is SVGAGI. Trimming cost V 5 bases and J 3 bases, with 11 bases left between them. The CDR3 consists of 15 residues. CDR3 bases: TGTGCCAGCAGTAACACCGGGATCTATAATTCACCCCTCCACTTT. Translation gives CASSNTGIYNSPLHF.

The chain recombines TRBV5-4 with TRBJ2-7; TRBD1 might be the D (7 bases). Deletions cut 3 bases from V and 5 bases from J, with 21 bases between. Germline V gene data show CDR1 as SGHNT and CDR2 as YYREEE (reference sequence). The CDR3 extends over 16 amino acids. CDR3 residues: CASSSPRTGGVHEQYF. The DNA for the CDR3 is TGTGCCAGCAGCTCCCCCCGGACAGGAGGGGTCCACGAGCAGTACTTC. The full variable domain, with the rest looked up from reference TRBV5-4 and TRBJ2-7, is ETGVTQSPTHLIKTRGQQVTLRCSSQSGHNTVSWYQQALGQGPQFIFQYYREEENGRGNFPPRFSGLQFPNYSSELNVNALELDDSALYLCASSSPRTGGVHEQYFGPGTRLTVT.

The V call is TRBV9, the J call TRBJ2-6; D is unclear. Germline CDR1 SGDLS, CDR2 YYNGEE. CDR3 length: 15 amino acids. V was trimmed by 3 bases and J by 4 bases, leaving 11 bases between them. The CDR3 DNA follows: TGTGCCAGCAGCGCCCCCAGGCAGGGGGCCAACGTCCTGACTTTC. It is translated as CASSAPRQGANVLTF. Drawing the rest from reference TRBV9 and TRBJ2-6, the complete variable domain is DSGVTQTPKHLITATGQRVTLRCSPRSGDLSVYWYQQSLDQGLQFLIQYYNGEERAKGNILERFSAQQFPDLHSELNLSSLELGDSALYFCASSAPRQGANVLTFGAGSRLTVL.

This chain links TRBV9 with TRBJ1-1; TRBD1 is a possible D gene (6 bases). V shed 3 bases and J shed 0 bases, with 9 bases lying between them. Germline V gene sequence: CDR1 SGDLS, CDR2 YYNGEE. CDR3 length: 14 amino acids. Written as DNA, the CDR3 is TGTGCCAGCAGCGCGGGACACCTGAACACTGAAGCTTTCTTT. It yields the protein CASSAGHLNTEAFF.

The chain has TRBV6-2 or TRBV6-3 and TRBJ1-5; 9 bases agree with TRBD1. The CDR3 extends over 18 amino acids. Germline V gene data show CDR1 as MNHEY and CDR2 as SVGEGT. With V trimmed by 2 bases and J by 0 bases, 8 bases remained unmatched. The CDR3 region is CASSYGTGFYYSNQPQHF. The CDR3 DNA sequence: TGTGCCAGCAGTTACGGGACAGGGTTCTATTATAGCAATCAGCCCCAGCATTTT.

This clone was observed once. This chain uses TRBV2 with TRBJ1-5; D gene ambiguous. Germline V gives CDR1 SNHLY, CDR2 FYNNEI. Trimming left V 3 bases short and J 4 bases short, with 7 bases between. The CDR3 is 13 amino acids. Written as DNA, the CDR3 is TGTGCCAGCAGTGAGGCCGGGAATCAGCCCCAGCATTTT. As protein: CASSEAGNQPQHF. Based on the CDR3 plus reference TRBV2 and TRBJ1-5, the full variable domain is EPEVTQTPSHQVTQMGQEVILRCVPISNHLYFYWYRQILGQKVEFLVSFYNNEISEKSEIFDDQFSVERPDGSNFTLKIRSTKLEDSAMYFCASSEAGNQPQHFGDGTRLSIL.

The rearrangement uses TRBV28 and TRBJ1-2; TRBD1 is a possible D gene (5 bases). Germline CDR1 and CDR2: MDHEN and SYDVKM. The CDR3 totals 15 residues. The V end was cut by 7 bases, the J end by 4 bases, with 19 bases between. The CDR3 DNA reads as TGTGCCAGCAAACTGGCGGGGGTGGACTCCTATGGCTACACCTTC. Protein: CASKLAGVDSYGYTF.

This chain links TRBV7-3 with TRBJ2-3, with D possibly matching TRBD1 (6 bases). The germline CDR1 and CDR2 sequences are SGHTA and FQGTGA. The CDR3 spans 15 residues. With 3 bases removed from V and 3 bases from J, the gap between germline ends came to 13 bases. Here the CDR3 reads CASSFGQTDTDTQYF. CDR3 bases: TGTGCCAGCAGCTTTGGACAGACGGATACAGATACGCAGTATTTT.